This T cell receptor beta chain came from a study of blood T cells in healthy people across ages. Whole-study results and caveats: Measured against age, TCR beta diversity per million T cells decreased in a roughly linear manner.

A J-beta primer mix and a sample-barcoded 5' primer were used in a second PCR of roughly 7 to 12 cycles. A single record per CDR3 protein comes from TCRdb applying MiXCR to the 5' RACE reads. Among about 670,000 distinct CDR3 sequences, over 40% were seen once, and the ten largest hold approximately 29%. Only a few counts were recorded for this clonotype. The target antigen is unknown. V lost 6 bases, J lost 4 bases, and 15 bases lay in between. Germline V gives CDR1 KGHSH, CDR2 LQKENI. This CDR3 is built from 14 residues. The material sequenced was blood. The source is an older man in good health. This chain links TRBV18 with TRBJ1-1; D might be TRBD1 (5 bases). DNA for the CDR3: TGTGCCAGCTCTCCCGGGGAGGGGAGCACTGAAGCTTTCTTT. Residues: CASSPGEGSTEAFF.